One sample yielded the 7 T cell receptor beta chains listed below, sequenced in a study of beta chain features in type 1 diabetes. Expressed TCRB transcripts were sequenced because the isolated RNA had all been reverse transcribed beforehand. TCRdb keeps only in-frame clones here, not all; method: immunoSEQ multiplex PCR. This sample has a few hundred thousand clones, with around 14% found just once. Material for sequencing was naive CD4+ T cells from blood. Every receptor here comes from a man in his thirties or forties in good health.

As DNA, the CDR3 is TGTGCCACCAAATGCCGGGACAGGGGACGAGGAGAGCAGTACGTC. It is translated as CATKCRDRGRGEQYV. V usage is TRBV25-1 and J usage is TRBJ2-7, with TRBD1 matching 10 bases. From germline, CDR1 is MGHDK and CDR2 SYGVNS. The CDR3 totals 15 residues. V was clipped by 10 bases and J by 7 bases; unmatched bases: 16.

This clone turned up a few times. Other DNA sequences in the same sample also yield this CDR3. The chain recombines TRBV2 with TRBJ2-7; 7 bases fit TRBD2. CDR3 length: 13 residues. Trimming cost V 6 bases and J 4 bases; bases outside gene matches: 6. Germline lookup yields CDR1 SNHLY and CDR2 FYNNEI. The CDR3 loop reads CASRVGGGYEQYF. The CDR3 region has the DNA TGTGCCAGCAGAGTCGGGGGAGGGTACGAGCAGTACTTC.

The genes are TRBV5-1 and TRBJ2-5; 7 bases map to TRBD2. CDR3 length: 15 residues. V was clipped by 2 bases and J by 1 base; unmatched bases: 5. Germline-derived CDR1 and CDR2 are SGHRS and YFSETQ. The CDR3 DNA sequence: TGCGCCAGCAGCTTAACGACTAGCAGCCAAGAGACCCAGTACTTC. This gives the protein CASSLTTSSQETQYF.

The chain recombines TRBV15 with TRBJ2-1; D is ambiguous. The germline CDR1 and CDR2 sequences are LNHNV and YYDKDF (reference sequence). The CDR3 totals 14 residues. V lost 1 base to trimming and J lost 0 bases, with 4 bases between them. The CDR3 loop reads CATSRASSYNEQFF. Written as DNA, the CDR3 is TGTGCCACCAGCAGAGCAAGCTCCTACAATGAGCAGTTCTTC.

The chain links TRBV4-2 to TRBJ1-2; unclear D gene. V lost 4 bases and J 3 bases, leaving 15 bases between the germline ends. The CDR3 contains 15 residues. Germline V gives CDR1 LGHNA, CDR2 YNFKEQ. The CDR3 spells CASSPGRVFDYGYTF. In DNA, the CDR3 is TGTGCCAGCAGCCCAGGACGGGTGTTCGACTATGGCTACACCTTC.

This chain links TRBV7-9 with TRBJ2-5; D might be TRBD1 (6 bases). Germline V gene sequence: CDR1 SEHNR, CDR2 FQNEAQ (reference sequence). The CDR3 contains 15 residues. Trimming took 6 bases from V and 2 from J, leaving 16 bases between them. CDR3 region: CASSFSSGTQETQYF. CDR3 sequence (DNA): TGTGCCAGCAGTTTTTCTTCCGGGACACAAGAGACCCAGTACTTC. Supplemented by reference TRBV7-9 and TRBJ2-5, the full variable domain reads DTGVSQNPRHKITKRGQNVTFRCDPISEHNRLYWYRQTLGQGPEFLTYFQNEAQLEKSRLLSDRFSAERPKGSFSTLEIQRTEQGDSAMYLCASSFSSGTQETQYFGPGTRLLVL.

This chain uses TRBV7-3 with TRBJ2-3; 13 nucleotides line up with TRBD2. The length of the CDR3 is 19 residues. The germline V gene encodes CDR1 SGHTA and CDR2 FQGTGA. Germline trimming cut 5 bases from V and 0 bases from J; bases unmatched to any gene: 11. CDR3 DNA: TGTGCCAGCAGCCTCGGGACTAGCGGGACCCGACCTAGCACAGATACGCAGTATTTT. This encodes CASSLGTSGTRPSTDTQYF. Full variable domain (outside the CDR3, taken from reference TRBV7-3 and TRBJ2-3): GAGVSQTPSNKVTEKGKYVELRCDPISGHTALYWYRQSLGQGPEFLIYFQGTGAADDSGLPNDRFFAVRPEGSVSTLKIQRTERGDSAVYLCASSLGTSGTRPSTDTQYFGPGTRLTVL.